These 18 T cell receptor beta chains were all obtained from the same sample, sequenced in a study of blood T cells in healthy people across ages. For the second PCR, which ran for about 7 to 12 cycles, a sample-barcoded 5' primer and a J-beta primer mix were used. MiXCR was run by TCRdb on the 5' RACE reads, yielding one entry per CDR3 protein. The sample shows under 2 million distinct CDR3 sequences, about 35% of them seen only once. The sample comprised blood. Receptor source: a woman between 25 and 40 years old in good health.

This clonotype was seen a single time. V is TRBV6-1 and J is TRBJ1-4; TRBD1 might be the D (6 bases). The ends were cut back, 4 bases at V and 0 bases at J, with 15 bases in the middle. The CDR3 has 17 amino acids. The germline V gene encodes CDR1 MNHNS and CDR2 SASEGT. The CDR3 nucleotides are TGTGCCAGCAGTGCCACAGGGATATCTGCAACTAATGAAAAACTGTTTTTT. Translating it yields CASSATGISATNEKLFF.

This chain's CDR3 is CASSQDRYSNEQFF. For the CDR3, the DNA is TGTGCCAGCAGCCAGGACAGGTATTCCAATGAGCAGTTCTTC. The V call is TRBV7-2, the J call TRBJ2-1; TRBD1 aligns across 7 bases. The CDR3 consists of 14 residues. The V gene's germline CDR1 is SGHTA and CDR2 FQGNSA. Trimming cost V 5 bases and J 6 bases; bases outside gene matches: 7. Full variable domain (outside the CDR3, taken from reference TRBV7-2 and TRBJ2-1): GAGVSQSPSNKVTEKGKDVELRCDPISGHTALYWYRQSLGQGLEFLIYFQGNSAPDKSGLPSDRFSAERTGGSVSTLTIQRTQQEDSAVYLCASSQDRYSNEQFFGPGTRLTVL.

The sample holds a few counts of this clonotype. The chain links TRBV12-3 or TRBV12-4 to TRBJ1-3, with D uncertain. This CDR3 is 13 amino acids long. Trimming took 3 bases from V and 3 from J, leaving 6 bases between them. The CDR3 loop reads CASSLALGNTIYF. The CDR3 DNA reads TGTGCCAGCAGTTTGGCCCTTGGAAACACCATATATTTT.

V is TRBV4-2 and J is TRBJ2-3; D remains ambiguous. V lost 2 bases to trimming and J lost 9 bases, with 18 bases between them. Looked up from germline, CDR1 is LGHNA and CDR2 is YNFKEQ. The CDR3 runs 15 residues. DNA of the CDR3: TGTGCCAGCAGCCAAATGACCGGAATCCAGGAAACGCAGTATTTT. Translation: CASSQMTGIQETQYF.

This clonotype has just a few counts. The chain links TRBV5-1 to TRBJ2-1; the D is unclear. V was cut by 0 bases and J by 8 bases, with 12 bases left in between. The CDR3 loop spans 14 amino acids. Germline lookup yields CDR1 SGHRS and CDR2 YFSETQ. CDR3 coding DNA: TGCGCCAGCAGCTTGGAAAGCAGGAACGATGAGCAGTTCTTC. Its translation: CASSLESRNDEQFF.

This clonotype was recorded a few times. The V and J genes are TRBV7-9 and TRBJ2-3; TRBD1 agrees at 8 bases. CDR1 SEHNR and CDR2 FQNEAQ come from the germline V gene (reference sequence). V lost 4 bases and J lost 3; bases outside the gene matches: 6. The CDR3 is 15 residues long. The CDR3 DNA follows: TGTGCCAGCAGCTACACAGGGGGTAGAACAGATACGCAGTATTTT. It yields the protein CASSYTGGRTDTQYF.

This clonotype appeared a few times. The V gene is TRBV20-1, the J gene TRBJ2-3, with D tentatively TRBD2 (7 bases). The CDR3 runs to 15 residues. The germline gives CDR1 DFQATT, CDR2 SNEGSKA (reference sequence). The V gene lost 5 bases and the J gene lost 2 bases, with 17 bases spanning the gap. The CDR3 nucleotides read TGCAGTGCTGGACTTGGGGGGGCGCTCACAGATACGCAGTATTTT. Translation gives CSAGLGGALTDTQYF.

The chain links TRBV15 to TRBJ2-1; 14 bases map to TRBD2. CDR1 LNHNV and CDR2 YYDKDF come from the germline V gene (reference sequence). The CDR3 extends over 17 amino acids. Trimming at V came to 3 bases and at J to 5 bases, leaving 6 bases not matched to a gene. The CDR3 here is CATSRTSGRALDNEQFF. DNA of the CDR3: TGTGCCACCAGCAGGACTAGCGGGAGGGCCCTTGACAATGAGCAGTTCTTC.

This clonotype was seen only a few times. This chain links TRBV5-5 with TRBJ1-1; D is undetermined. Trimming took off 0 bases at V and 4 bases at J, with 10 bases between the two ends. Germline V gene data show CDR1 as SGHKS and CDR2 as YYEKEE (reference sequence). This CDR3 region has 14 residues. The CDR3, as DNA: TGTGCCAGCAGCTTGGCCTGGGGTATCACTGAAGCTTTCTTT. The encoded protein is CASSLAWGITEAFF.

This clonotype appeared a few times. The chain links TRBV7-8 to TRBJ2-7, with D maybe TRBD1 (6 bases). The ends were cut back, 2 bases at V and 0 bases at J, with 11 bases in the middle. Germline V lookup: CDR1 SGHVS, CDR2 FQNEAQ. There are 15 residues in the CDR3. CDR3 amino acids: CASSLRPDSSYEQYF. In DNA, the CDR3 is TGTGCCAGCAGCTTAAGGCCGGACAGCTCCTACGAGCAGTACTTC.

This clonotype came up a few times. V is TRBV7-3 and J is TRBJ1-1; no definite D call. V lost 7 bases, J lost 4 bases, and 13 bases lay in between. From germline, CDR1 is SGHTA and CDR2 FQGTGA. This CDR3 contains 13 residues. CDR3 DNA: TGTGCCAGCATCTCCTTGGAGACCACTGAAGCTTTCTTT. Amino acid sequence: CASISLETTEAFF.

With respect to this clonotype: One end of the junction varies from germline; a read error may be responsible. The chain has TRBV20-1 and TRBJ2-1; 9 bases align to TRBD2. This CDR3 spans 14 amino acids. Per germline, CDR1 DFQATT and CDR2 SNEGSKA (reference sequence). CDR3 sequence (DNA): TGCGGTGCTAGACCTAGCGGGACAAGAAATGAGCAGTTCTTC. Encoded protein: CGARPSGTRNEQFF.

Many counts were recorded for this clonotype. CDR3 coding DNA: TGTGCCAGCAGCTCCCAGGGGGGTAGAGGGAATGAGCAGTTCTTC. This sequence encodes CASSSQGGRGNEQFF. This chain connects TRBV11-2 to TRBJ2-1, with a tentative D call TRBD1 (7 bases). Germline CDR1 and CDR2: SGHAT and FQNNGV. Trimming cost V 4 bases and J 7 bases, with 17 bases left between them. The length of the CDR3 is 15 residues.

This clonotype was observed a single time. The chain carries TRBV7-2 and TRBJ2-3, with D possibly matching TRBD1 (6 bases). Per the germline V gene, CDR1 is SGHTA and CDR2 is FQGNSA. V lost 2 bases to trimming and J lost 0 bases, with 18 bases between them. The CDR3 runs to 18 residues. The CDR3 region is CASSLYIGGALSTDTQYF. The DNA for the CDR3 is TGTGCCAGCAGCTTATATATAGGGGGAGCGCTGAGCACAGATACGCAGTATTTT.

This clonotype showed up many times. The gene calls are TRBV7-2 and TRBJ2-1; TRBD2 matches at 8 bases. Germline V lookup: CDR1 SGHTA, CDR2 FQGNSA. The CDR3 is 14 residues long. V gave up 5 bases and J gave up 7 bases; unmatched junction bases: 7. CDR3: CASSPGLALNEQFF. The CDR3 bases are TGTGCCAGCAGCCCTGGACTAGCCCTGAATGAGCAGTTCTTC.

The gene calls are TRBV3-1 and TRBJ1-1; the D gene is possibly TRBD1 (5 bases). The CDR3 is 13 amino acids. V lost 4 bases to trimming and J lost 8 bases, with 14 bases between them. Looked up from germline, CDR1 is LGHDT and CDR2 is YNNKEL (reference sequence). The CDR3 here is CASSLRGAPEAFF. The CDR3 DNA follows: TGTGCCAGCAGCCTAAGAGGGGCACCAGAAGCTTTCTTT.

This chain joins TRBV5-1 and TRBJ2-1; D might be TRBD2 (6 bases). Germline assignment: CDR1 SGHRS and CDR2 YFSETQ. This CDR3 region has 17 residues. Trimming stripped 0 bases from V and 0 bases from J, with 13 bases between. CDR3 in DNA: TGCGCCAGCAGCTTGGGGTCTAGCGCTAGCTCCTACAATGAGCAGTTCTTC. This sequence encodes CASSLGSSASSYNEQFF.

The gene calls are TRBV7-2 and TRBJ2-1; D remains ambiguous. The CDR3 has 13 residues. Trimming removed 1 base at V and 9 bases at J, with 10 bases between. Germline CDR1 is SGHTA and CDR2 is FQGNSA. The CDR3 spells CASSLVWSGEQFF. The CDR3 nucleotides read TGTGCCAGCAGCTTAGTTTGGTCGGGTGAGCAGTTCTTC.